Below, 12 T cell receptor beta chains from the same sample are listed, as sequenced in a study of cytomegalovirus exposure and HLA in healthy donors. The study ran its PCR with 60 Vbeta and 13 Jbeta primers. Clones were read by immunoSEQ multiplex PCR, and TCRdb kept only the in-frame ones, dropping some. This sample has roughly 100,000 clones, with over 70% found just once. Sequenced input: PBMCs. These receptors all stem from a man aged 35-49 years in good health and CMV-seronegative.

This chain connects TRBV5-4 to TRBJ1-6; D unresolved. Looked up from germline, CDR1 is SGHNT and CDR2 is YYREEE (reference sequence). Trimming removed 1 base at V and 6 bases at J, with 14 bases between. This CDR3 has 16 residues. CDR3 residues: CASSLRAGPTNSPLHF. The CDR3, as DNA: TGTGCCAGCAGCTTGAGGGCGGGCCCTACTAATTCACCCCTCCACTTT.

CDR3 DNA sequence: TGCAGCCCAACACGGGGGAACTCCTACAATGAGCAGTTCTTC. This translates into CSPTRGNSYNEQFF. This chain links TRBV29-1 with TRBJ2-1; tentative D call: TRBD2 (6 bases). Germline CDR1 SQVTM, CDR2 ANQGSEA. This CDR3 region has 14 residues. V was pared by 8 bases and J by 0 bases, with 14 bases between.

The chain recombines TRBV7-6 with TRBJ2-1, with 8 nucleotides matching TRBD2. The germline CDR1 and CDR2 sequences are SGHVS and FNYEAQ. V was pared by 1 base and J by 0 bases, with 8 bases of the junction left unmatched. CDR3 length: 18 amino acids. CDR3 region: CASSLEYPGLDSYNEQFF. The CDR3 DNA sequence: TGTGCCAGCAGCTTAGAGTATCCGGGACTAGACTCCTACAATGAGCAGTTCTTC.

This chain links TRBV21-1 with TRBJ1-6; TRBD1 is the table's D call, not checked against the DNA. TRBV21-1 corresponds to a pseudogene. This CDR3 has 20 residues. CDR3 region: CASSQGRDRGNSSYNSPLHF. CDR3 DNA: TGTGCCAGCAGCCAAGGCCGGGACAGGGGGAACAGCTCCTATAATTCACCCCTCCACTTT.

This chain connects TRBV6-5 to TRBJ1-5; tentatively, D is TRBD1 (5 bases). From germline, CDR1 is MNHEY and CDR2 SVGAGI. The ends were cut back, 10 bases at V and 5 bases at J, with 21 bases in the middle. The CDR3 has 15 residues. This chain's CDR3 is CATRSSWVGDQPQHF. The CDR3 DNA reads TGTGCCACCCGGTCGTCCTGGGTAGGGGATCAGCCCCAGCATTTT.

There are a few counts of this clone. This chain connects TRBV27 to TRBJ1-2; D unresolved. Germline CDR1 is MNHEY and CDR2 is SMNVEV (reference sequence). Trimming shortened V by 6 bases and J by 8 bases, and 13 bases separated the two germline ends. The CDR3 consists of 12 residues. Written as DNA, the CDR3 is TGTGCCAGCAGCCCAGGTTTGGGCGGCTACACCTTC. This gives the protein CASSPGLGGYTF.

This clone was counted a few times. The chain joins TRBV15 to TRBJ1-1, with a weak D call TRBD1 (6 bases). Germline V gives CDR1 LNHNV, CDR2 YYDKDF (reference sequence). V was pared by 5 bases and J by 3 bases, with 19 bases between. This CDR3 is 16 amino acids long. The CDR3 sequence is CATSRSLGTTDTEAFF. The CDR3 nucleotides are TGTGCCACCAGCCGAAGCCTGGGGACAACGGACACTGAAGCTTTCTTT.

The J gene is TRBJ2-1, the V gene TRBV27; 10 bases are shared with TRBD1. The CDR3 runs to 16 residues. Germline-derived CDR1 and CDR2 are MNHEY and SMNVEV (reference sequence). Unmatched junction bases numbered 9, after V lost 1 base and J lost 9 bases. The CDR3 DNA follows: TGTGCCAGCAGTTTATTGGGACAGGGGCCCTCCGCTGAGCAGTTCTTC. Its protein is CASSLLGQGPSAEQFF.

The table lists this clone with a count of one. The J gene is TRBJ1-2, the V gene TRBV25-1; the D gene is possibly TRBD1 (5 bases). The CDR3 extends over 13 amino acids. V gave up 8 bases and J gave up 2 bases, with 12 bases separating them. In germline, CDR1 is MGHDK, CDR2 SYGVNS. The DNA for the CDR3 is TGTGCCAGCCAACAGGCGGGGAACTATGGCTACACCTTC. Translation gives CASQQAGNYGYTF.

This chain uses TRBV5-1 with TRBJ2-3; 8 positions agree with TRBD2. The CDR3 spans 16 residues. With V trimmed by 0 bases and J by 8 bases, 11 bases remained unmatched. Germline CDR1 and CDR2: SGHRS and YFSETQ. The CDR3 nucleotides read TGCGCCAGCAGCTTGGCCCCAGCGGGGGATCAGGGTACGCAGTATTTT. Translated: CASSLAPAGDQGTQYF. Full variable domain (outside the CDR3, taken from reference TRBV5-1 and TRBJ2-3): KAGVTQTPRYLIKTRGQQVTLSCSPISGHRSVSWYQQTPGQGLQFLFEYFSETQRNKGNFPGRFSGRQFSNSRSEMNVSTLELGDSALYLCASSLAPAGDQGTQYFGPGTRLTVL.

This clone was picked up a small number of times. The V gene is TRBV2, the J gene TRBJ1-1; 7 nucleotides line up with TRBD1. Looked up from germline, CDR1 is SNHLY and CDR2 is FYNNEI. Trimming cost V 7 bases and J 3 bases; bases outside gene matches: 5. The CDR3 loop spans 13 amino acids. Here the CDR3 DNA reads TGTGCCAGCAAAGACAGGGTCGACACTGAAGCTTTCTTT. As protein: CASKDRVDTEAFF.

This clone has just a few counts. CDR3 in amino acids: CAWSHKTSGSGHEQFF. DNA for the CDR3: TGTGCCTGGAGTCATAAGACTAGCGGGAGCGGACATGAGCAGTTCTTC. The V gene is TRBV30, the J gene TRBJ2-1; TRBD2 aligns across 12 bases. There are 16 residues in the CDR3. The V gene end was trimmed by 2 bases and the J gene end by 8 bases; junction bases not matched to a gene: 10. Germline values: CDR1 GTSNPN, CDR2 SVGIG (reference sequence).